This T cell receptor (beta chain) was recorded in a study of early T cells in non-severe SARS-CoV-2 infection (dated by TCRdb to about 2021). For the study in its entirety: TCR sequencing used bulk RNA from unsorted whole blood, so alpha and beta chains could not be paired. Broader findings and caveats from the paper: VDJdb matching was skewed toward anti-spike CD8 responses, so virus-specific expansions were likely underestimated and private and CD4 specificities were missed.

This was a case-control study nested in a cohort of healthcare workers in London, UK, who had nasopharyngeal swab PCR tests and blood samples taken every week. Healthcare workers were enrolled in the week of the UK lockdown, from 23 to 31 March 2020, and were followed every week for up to about 16 weeks. As for this clonotype: The antigen it recognizes is unknown. Per-base quality was not reported, and no clone a single base away is much larger than it.

The library was built by means of 5' RACE. TCRdb lists the instrument as NextSeq 500. To correct for sequencing error and PCR bias, the TCR library protocol tagged individual cDNA molecules with unique molecular identifiers. Sequencing covered both TCR alpha and beta chains, and within each sample the abundances of alpha and beta sequences were tightly co-correlated. As for the authors' bioinformatics: Decombinator V4 was used to annotate the V gene, J gene and CDR3 of the TCR sequences. Expanded TCRs were defined as changing significantly between any two time points under a Poisson model with p below 0.0001. Abundances of TCRs were expressed as counts per million after normalisation to the total number of TCRs sequenced in each sample. TRAV1-2 paired with TRAJ12, TRAJ20 or TRAJ33 defined MAIT TCRs, while TRAV10 paired with TRAJ18 defined iNKT TCRs. VDJdb, accessed 1 November 2021, was searched for CMV, EBV and SARS-CoV-2 annotated TCRs, with TCRs annotated for multiple antigens excluded. TCRdb reprocessed the public reads (quality trimming at Q25 with fastp, clone calling with MiXCR) and kept in-frame beta chains. All rows with the same CDR3 protein become a single entry with the most common DNA and genes. The authors' filters were not applied to this entry. The sample includes 90,000 to 120,000 distinct CDR3 sequences, with 8.5% to 14% observed a single time. Together, the top ten hold 7.6% of the sample.

Relative to germline, V is 1 base shorter and J is 7 bases shorter, with 14 bases between their ends. In the germline V gene, CDR1 corresponds to SGHVS and CDR2 to FQNEAQ. The CDR3 numbers 15 residues from cysteine through phenylalanine. The CDR3 DNA has 45 bases and is translated from base 1. What was sequenced was whole blood. The rearrangement combines TRBV7-8 with TRBJ2-4; a confident D gene designation cannot be given. This receptor was identified in an adult who was a healthcare worker with PCR-confirmed SARS-CoV-2 infection or an uninfected control (not recorded which). The bases read TGTGCCAGCAGCTTAGATTTTTCTCTTCTTAACATTCAGTACTTC. Protein translation: CASSLDFSLLNIQYF.